One and the same sample provided the 2 T cell receptor beta chains below, sequenced in a study of blood T cells in healthy people across ages. Sample-barcoded 5' priming and a J-beta primer mix drove a second PCR of roughly 7 to 11 cycles. Using its own MiXCR run on the 5' RACE reads, TCRdb lists one record per CDR3 protein. The sample shows more than 550,000 distinct CDR3 sequences, 20% to 25% of them seen only once. Sample: blood. These receptor sequences come from a man between 65 and 80 years old in good health.

The chain recombines TRBV24-1 with TRBJ1-2; D possibly corresponds to TRBD1 (5 bases). The CDR3 is 14 amino acids. V was shortened by 3 bases and J by 0 bases, with 7 bases between the two germline ends. The germline gives CDR1 KGHDR, CDR2 SFDVKD. CDR3 amino acids: CATSDLTANYGYTF. The CDR3 nucleotides read TGTGCCACCAGTGATCTGACAGCTAACTATGGCTACACCTTC.

The chain has TRBV7-2 and TRBJ2-2, with 11 bases identical to TRBD2. J was trimmed by 4 bases and V by 2 bases; bases with no gene match: 3. Germline V gene lookup returns CDR1 SGHTA and CDR2 FQGNSA. The CDR3 is 16 residues long. CDR3 in amino acids: CASSLSTSGTTGELFF. Written as DNA, the CDR3 is TGTGCCAGCAGCTTATCGACTAGCGGGACCACCGGGGAGCTGTTTTTT.